This T cell receptor beta chain appears in the sequencing data of a study of post-analysis software for immune sequencing data. Findings and caveats of the study: In patients, about 5 TRBV segments were more frequent than in controls, with TRBV5-6, TRBV5-1 and TRBV20-1 among them.

Tagging with unique molecular identifiers was a feature of the TCR beta cDNA libraries. MiXCR was run by TCRdb on the PCR reads, yielding one entry per CDR3 protein. The table shows about 210,000 distinct CDR3 sequences, with 29% occurring only once. Germline V gene sequence: CDR1 ENHRY, CDR2 SYGVKD. The CDR3 has 17 amino acids. Germline trimming cut 0 bases from V and 4 bases from J; bases unmatched to any gene: 8. This clonotype was counted many times. What it binds is unknown. Sequencing input: blood. The rearrangement joins TRBV10-3 to TRBJ2-3, with TRBD1 matching over 9 bases. This receptor was identified in a girl under 18 with multiple sclerosis. The CDR3 here is CAISESQGTGTSDTQYF. CDR3 in DNA: TGTGCCATCAGTGAGTCCCAAGGGACAGGGACGTCAGATACGCAGTATTTT.